Below are 30 T cell receptor beta chains sequenced from a single sample in a study of vaccination and CD4 T cells after COVID-19. As to treatment: roughly ten-day PBMC culture with coronavirus spike peptide pools or control peptides (ViraFEST assay). Their recognized antigens are unknown. Sequencing of cultured CD4+ T cell DNA used the Oncomine TCR Beta short-read assay. TCRdb recomputed calls from the PCR reads with MiXCR, one row per CDR3 protein. Among 15,000 or so distinct CDR3 sequences listed, under 80% were seen once. Sequencing was carried out using CD4+ T cells from blood, cultured in vitro. The receptors originated from a human donor who had recovered from COVID-19.

This clonotype was observed a few times. The CDR3 bases are TGTGCCAGCACGGCAGTCTCTGGAAACACCATATATTTT. Translation gives CASTAVSGNTIYF. The chain links TRBV6-1 to TRBJ1-3; no firm D call. This CDR3 spans 13 amino acids. Germline-derived CDR1 and CDR2 are MNHNS and SASEGT. V was cut by 7 bases and J by 0 bases, with 7 bases left in between.

The chain links TRBV20-1 to TRBJ1-2; D remains ambiguous. This CDR3 comprises 13 residues. Germline V gene lookup returns CDR1 DFQATT and CDR2 SNEGSKA (reference sequence). The V gene lost 1 base and the J gene lost 8 bases, with 14 bases spanning the gap. As DNA, the CDR3 is TGCAGTGCTAGAGCTGTAAGGTGGAGGGGCTACACCTTC. It specifies CSARAVRWRGYTF.

This clonotype was seen a handful of times. V and J are TRBV20-1 and TRBJ2-3, with TRBD2 matching 16 bases. CDR1 and CDR2 (germline): DFQATT, SNEGSKA (reference sequence). The trim removed 4 bases at V and 4 bases at J, leaving 8 bases unmatched. The CDR3 runs 17 residues. In nucleotides, the CDR3 is TGCAGTGCTATTGGGTGGGGACTAGCGGGAGGGGCAGATACGCAGTATTTT. This gives the protein CSAIGWGLAGGADTQYF.

In its sample, this clonotype was seen a few times. This chain connects TRBV2 to TRBJ2-7; TRBD2 matches at 13 bases. This CDR3 comprises 18 residues. J lost 7 bases, V lost 4 bases, and 16 bases had no gene match. Per the germline V gene, CDR1 is SNHLY and CDR2 is FYNNEI. The DNA of the CDR3 is TGTGCCAGCAGTGCAGGACAGGGGATGACTAGCGGGGGGCCTGAGCAGTACTTC. It yields the protein CASSAGQGMTSGGPEQYF.

The J gene is TRBJ1-1, the V gene TRBV19; D possibly corresponds to TRBD1 (6 bases). Germline V gene lookup returns CDR1 LNHDA and CDR2 SQIVND (reference sequence). V lost 7 bases and J lost 1, with 19 bases in between. The CDR3 is made up of 16 amino acids. CDR3 DNA sequence: TGTGCCAGTACCAGTGGAAGGGGGGGCTGGAACACTGAAGCTTTCTTT. Protein product: CASTSGRGGWNTEAFF.

The J gene is TRBJ1-2, the V gene TRBV7-3; the D gene is possibly TRBD1 (6 bases). Germline V gene lookup returns CDR1 SGHTA and CDR2 FQGTGA. The CDR3 runs to 13 residues. V lost 4 bases, J lost 6 bases, and 12 bases lay in between. CDR3 DNA sequence: TGTGCCAGCAGCTCGTACGCAGGGGATGGCTACACCTTC. It yields the protein CASSSYAGDGYTF. The whole variable domain, remainder taken from reference TRBV7-3 and TRBJ1-2, is GAGVSQTPSNKVTEKGKYVELRCDPISGHTALYWYRQSLGQGPEFLIYFQGTGAADDSGLPNDRFFAVRPEGSVSTLKIQRTERGDSAVYLCASSSYAGDGYTFGSGTRLTVV.

The genes are TRBV5-7 and TRBJ1-5, with D tentatively TRBD1 (6 bases). TRBV5-7 is marked as an open reading frame, function uncertain. The CDR3 loop spans 17 amino acids. V lost 7 bases to trimming and J lost 3 bases, with 23 bases between them. CDR3 coding DNA: TGTGCCAGCTCACACCGATACTATACAGGGTACAATCAGCCCCAGCATTTT. Its translation: CASSHRYYTGYNQPQHF.

The gene calls are TRBV10-3 and TRBJ1-2; TRBD1 matches 8 bases. Trimming took 4 bases from V and 2 from J; bases not matched to a gene: 3. Germline CDR1 and CDR2: ENHRY and SYGVKD. This CDR3 comprises 14 residues. In DNA form, the CDR3 reads TGTGCCATCAGTGCGGACAGGGCCAACTATGGCTACACCTTC. It translates to CAISADRANYGYTF.

The chain combines TRBV7-9 with TRBJ2-7, with no clear D. Deletions cut 6 bases from V and 3 bases from J, with 6 bases between. The germline CDR1 and CDR2 sequences are SEHNR and FQNEAQ (reference sequence). The CDR3 sequence is 11 residues long. The chain's CDR3 is CASSRGYEQYF. The CDR3, as DNA: TGTGCCAGCAGTAGAGGCTACGAGCAGTACTTC.

CDR3 loop: CATSLGEIRNTEAFF. CDR3 coding DNA: TGTGCCACCAGCCTAGGGGAGATCCGAAACACTGAAGCTTTCTTT. V usage is TRBV15 and J usage is TRBJ1-1; D may be TRBD1 (5 bases). Germline values: CDR1 LNHNV, CDR2 YYDKDF (reference sequence). Trimming cost V 5 bases and J 2 bases, with 15 bases left between them. CDR3 size: 15 residues.

Worth noting for this clonotype: Relative to the germline gene, one junction end is altered; a read error may explain this. The chain uses TRBV7-7 and TRBJ1-5; D remains ambiguous. This CDR3 contains 13 residues. CDR1 and CDR2 (germline): SSHAT, FNYEAQ (reference sequence). Here the CDR3 reads CASSLGLGQPQHF. CDR3 nucleotides: TGTGCTAGCAGCTTAGGATTGGGGCAGCCCCAGCATTTT. The full variable domain, in which reference TRBV7-7 and TRBJ1-5 provide the parts outside the CDR3, is GAGVSQSPRYKVTKRGQDVTLRCDPISSHATLYWYQQALGQGPEFLTYFNYEAQPDKSGLPSDRFSAERPEGSISTLTIQRTEQRDSAMYRCASSLGLGQPQHFGDGTRLSIL.

This chain uses TRBV4-3 with TRBJ2-3; 12 nucleotides align to TRBD2. This CDR3 has 17 residues. CDR1 is LGHNA and CDR2 is YSLEER in the germline V gene. The V segment lost 0 bases and the J segment 5 bases; nucleotides outside the gene matches: 6. As DNA, the CDR3 is TGCGCCAGCAGCCAAGAGCTAGCGGGAGGGCCGTTAGATACGCAGTATTTT. Translating it yields CASSQELAGGPLDTQYF.

J is TRBJ1-5 and V is TRBV7-9, with unresolved D. Germline loops: CDR1 SEHNR, CDR2 FQNEAQ (reference sequence). V lost 1 base and J lost 5, with 3 bases in between. The CDR3 sequence is 12 residues long. The CDR3 reads CASSLDDQPQHF. The CDR3 region has the DNA TGTGCCAGCAGCTTAGACGATCAGCCCCAGCATTTT. Complete variable domain (other parts from reference TRBV7-9 and TRBJ1-5): DTGVSQNPRHKITKRGQNVTFRCDPISEHNRLYWYRQTLGQGPEFLTYFQNEAQLEKSRLLSDRFSAERPKGSFSTLEIQRTEQGDSAMYLCASSLDDQPQHFGDGTRLSIL.

The chain has TRBV6-2 or TRBV6-3 and TRBJ2-7; a possible D gene is TRBD2 (6 bases). The V end was cut by 8 bases, the J end by 6 bases, with 23 bases between. The CDR3 runs to 15 residues. The germline gives CDR1 MNHEY, CDR2 SVGEGT. CDR3 nucleotides: TGTGCCAGCCAGGAGTCTTCCGGGGGTGACCTCGAGCAGTACTTC. Its translation: CASQESSGGDLEQYF.

This rearrangement joins TRBV15 to TRBJ2-7; 8 positions agree with TRBD2. CDR3 length equals 17 residues. Germline CDR1 LNHNV, CDR2 YYDKDF (reference sequence). V lost 1 base to trimming and J lost 9 bases; unmatched junction nucleotides: 17. CDR3 coding DNA: TGTGCCACCAGCAGAGTAGGGTGGGATAGCGGGGCACCTGGGCAGTACTTC. Translated, it gives CATSRVGWDSGAPGQYF.

CDR3 sequence (DNA): TGCAGTGCTAGCCCTCAGGTGAGCAAGCAGTACTTC. Encoded protein: CSASPQVSKQYF. V usage is TRBV20-1 and J usage is TRBJ2-7, with D unresolved. Germline CDR1 DFQATT, CDR2 SNEGSKA (reference sequence). CDR3 size: 12 residues. Trimming took 3 bases from V and 8 from J, leaving 14 bases between them.

This chain joins TRBV27 and TRBJ2-7; 11 bases match TRBD2. Trimming cost V 0 bases and J 2 bases; bases outside gene matches: 27. The CDR3 is 24 residues long. Germline V gene sequence: CDR1 MNHEY, CDR2 SMNVEV (reference sequence). CDR3 nucleotide sequence: TGTGCCAGCAGTTTATCGGCCACAGTCCTCCCATGGGATATACTAGCGGGAGTACCCTACGAGCAGTACTTC. Its protein is CASSLSATVLPWDILAGVPYEQYF.

This rearrangement joins TRBV6-5 to TRBJ2-3, with unresolved D. The V end was cut by 6 bases, the J end by 0 bases, with 4 bases between. The V gene's germline CDR1 is MNHEY and CDR2 SVGAGI. The CDR3 totals 12 residues. The chain's CDR3 is CASRYSTDTQYF. For the CDR3, the DNA is TGTGCCAGCAGATACAGCACAGATACGCAGTATTTT.

The rearrangement uses TRBV20-1 and TRBJ2-4; D is possibly TRBD1 (6 bases). This CDR3 spans 18 amino acids. V lost 0 bases and J 5 bases, leaving 23 bases between the germline ends. The germline V gene encodes CDR1 DFQATT and CDR2 SNEGSKA (reference sequence). CDR3 region: CSARDAEKMGHLENIQYF. Here the CDR3 DNA reads TGCAGTGCTAGAGATGCCGAGAAGATGGGACACCTTGAAAACATTCAGTACTTC.

This chain joins TRBV20-1 and TRBJ1-4; D remains ambiguous. Germline assignment: CDR1 DFQATT and CDR2 SNEGSKA (reference sequence). V was trimmed by 0 bases and J by 7 bases, leaving 9 bases between them. The CDR3 has 13 amino acids. The CDR3 here is CSAREESGEKLFF. The CDR3 DNA follows: TGCAGTGCTAGAGAGGAGAGCGGTGAAAAACTGTTTTTT.

The rearrangement uses TRBV15 and TRBJ1-2; 8 bases are a match to TRBD1. The V gene's germline CDR1 is LNHNV and CDR2 YYDKDF (reference sequence). Losses at the gene ends were 3 bases for V and 0 bases for J; bases not matched to a gene: 3. The CDR3 has 15 residues. In nucleotides, the CDR3 is TGTGCCACCAGCAGGCGACAGGGGACTAACTATGGCTACACCTTC. This sequence encodes CATSRRQGTNYGYTF.

J is TRBJ2-5 and V is TRBV20-1; maybe TRBD1 (6 bases). CDR3 size: 13 residues. V was clipped by 5 bases and J by 3 bases, with 13 bases between them. Per the germline V gene, CDR1 is DFQATT and CDR2 is SNEGSKA (reference sequence). In nucleotides, the CDR3 is TGCAGTGCTCGAAGCGGACAGAAAGAGACCCAGTACTTC. Translation: CSARSGQKETQYF.

The chain carries TRBV11-2 and TRBJ2-5, with D maybe TRBD2 (5 bases). The CDR3 sequence is 17 residues long. V was trimmed by 2 bases and J by 2 bases, leaving 18 bases between them. The V gene's germline CDR1 is SGHAT and CDR2 FQNNGV. The CDR3 here is CASSLLRGDFQQETQYF. CDR3 in DNA: TGTGCCAGCAGCTTACTTCGGGGAGACTTCCAACAAGAGACCCAGTACTTC.

The chain recombines TRBV6-1 with TRBJ2-1, with 8 nucleotides matching TRBD1. The CDR3 covers 16 residues. The V gene's germline CDR1 is MNHNS and CDR2 SASEGT. J lost 0 bases, V lost 6 bases, and 7 bases had no gene match. The CDR3 is CASRRDRWSSYNEQFF. The CDR3 nucleotides read TGTGCCAGCAGGAGGGACAGGTGGAGCTCCTACAATGAGCAGTTCTTC.

The gene calls are TRBV19 and TRBJ2-1; 8 nucleotides line up with TRBD2. Per the germline V gene, CDR1 is LNHDA and CDR2 is SQIVND (reference sequence). Germline trimming cut 6 bases from V and 0 bases from J; bases unmatched to any gene: 4. The CDR3 contains 15 residues. CDR3 loop: CASRESGGSYNEQFF. DNA for the CDR3: TGTGCCAGTAGAGAGAGCGGGGGCTCCTACAATGAGCAGTTCTTC.

This chain joins TRBV2 and TRBJ1-6; the D gene is possibly TRBD1 (6 bases). Germline CDR1 SNHLY, CDR2 FYNNEI. The CDR3 consists of 14 residues. V shed 2 bases and J shed 7 bases, with 9 bases lying between them. CDR3 DNA sequence: TGTGCCAGCAGTGAATTGGGGGGCAATTCACCCCTCCACTTT. Protein product: CASSELGGNSPLHF.

This clonotype came up once. The chain recombines TRBV21-1 with TRBJ2-7; TRBD1, as called in the table, went unchecked against the DNA. TRBV21-1 is a pseudogene locus. The CDR3 covers 14 residues. In DNA form, the CDR3 reads TGTGCCAGCTGGGGGGACGTTTGCTCCTACGAGCAGTACTTC. This codes for CASWGDVCSYEQYF.

The V call is TRBV5-1, the J call TRBJ2-3, with D tentatively TRBD2 (6 bases). Trimming left V 4 bases short and J 0 bases short, with 12 bases between. CDR1 SGHRS and CDR2 YFSETQ come from the germline V gene. This CDR3 has 15 residues. The CDR3 coding sequence is TGCGCCAGCAGCCGTGGGGGGATTAGCACAGATACGCAGTATTTT. It yields the protein CASSRGGISTDTQYF.

This chain connects TRBV6-2 or TRBV6-3 to TRBJ1-5, with a tentative D call TRBD1 (5 bases). This CDR3 region has 14 residues. Trimming cost V 4 bases and J 3 bases, with 10 bases left between them. Germline CDR1 is MNHEY and CDR2 is SVGEGT. CDR3: CASSSRGHNQPQHF. In DNA form, the CDR3 reads TGTGCCAGCAGTTCTCGGGGCCACAATCAGCCCCAGCATTTT.

This chain joins TRBV6-2 or TRBV6-3 and TRBJ1-6; no definite D call. The CDR3 is 12 residues long. The ends were cut back, 6 bases at V and 5 bases at J, with 5 bases in the middle. From germline, CDR1 is MNHEY and CDR2 SVGEGT. Written as DNA, the CDR3 is TGTGCCAGCAGCGATAATAATTCACCCCTCCACTTT. Protein product: CASSDNNSPLHF.